Sequencing of this T cell receptor (beta chain) was carried out in a study of T cell repertoires in cytomegalovirus infection. On the study more broadly: Alongside well-studied HLA-B-restricted CMV epitopes, recently identified HLA-C-restricted CMV epitopes were also used. Based on public TCR beta signatures, there were indications of CMV infection and of a matching HLA type. Broader study findings: Ex vivo responses were dominated by HLA-C-restricted CMV-specific TCR beta clonotypes. Pooled public TCR beta family frequency picked out CMV carriers with the relevant HLA.

Concerning this clonotype: Its specificity is not known.

Germline V lookup: CDR1 MNHEY, CDR2 SVGAGI. V lost 0 bases to trimming and J lost 4 bases; unmatched junction nucleotides: 10. CDR3 length equals 17 residues. TCRdb processed the reads anew with MiXCR; each CDR3 protein has one entry. Found here are roughly 90,000 distinct CDR3 sequences, under 30% of them singletons; the top ten hold roughly 45%. The sequencing used CD8+ T cells from cultured PBMCs, collected from culture after CMV antigen stimulation. This clonotype was obtained from a human donor in good health (CMV status not recorded). Some clones in this sample may be carry-over from other donors' samples. V gene TRBV6-5 combines with J gene TRBJ2-3, with 7 bases aligning to TRBD2. Here the CDR3 reads CASSYSISRERADTQYF. Written as DNA, the CDR3 is TGTGCCAGCAGTTACTCGATCTCGCGGGAGAGGGCAGATACGCAGTATTTT.